One and the same sample provided the 29 T cell receptor beta chains below, sequenced in a study of shared clonotypes between healthy human individuals. TCRdb's copy holds only in-frame clones and misses some; the assay was immunoSEQ multiplex PCR. This table has roughly 2,000,000 clones, 93% appearing once. Naive CD8 cells lacked CD45RO, underwent positive selection for CCR7 and left out terminally differentiated effector memory CD45RA+ cells. Source material: naive CD8+ T cells from PBMCs. The receptors were gathered from a man between 18 and 29 years old in good health. Some clones in this sample may be carry-over from other donors' samples.

CDR3 region: CASSVGGEFHEQYF. In DNA, the CDR3 is TGTGCCAGCAGCGTAGGGGGAGAATTCCACGAGCAGTACTTC. The J gene is TRBJ2-7, the V gene TRBV9; maybe TRBD2 (5 bases). This CDR3 contains 14 residues. Germline V lookup: CDR1 SGDLS, CDR2 YYNGEE. Trimming took 0 bases from V and 5 from J, leaving 12 bases between them.

As concerns this clone: Other nucleotide sequences from this sample produce the same CDR3. This chain links TRBV9 with TRBJ2-7; D is undetermined. CDR3 length equals 12 residues. Germline assignment: CDR1 SGDLS and CDR2 YYNGEE. V lost 3 bases to trimming and J lost 2 bases, with 6 bases between them. CDR3 amino acids: CASSGSTYEQYF. The CDR3 DNA reads TGTGCCAGCAGCGGTTCAACCTACGAGCAGTACTTC.

V is TRBV28 and J is TRBJ2-1, with TRBD2 identical over 11 bases. The length of the CDR3 is 16 residues. Germline V CDR1 and CDR2: MDHEN, SYDVKM. The J segment lost 7 bases and the V segment lost 2 bases, leaving 7 bases of the junction unmatched. CDR3 in DNA: TGTGCCAGCAGTTTACTTCTAGCGGGAGGAGAGAATGAGCAGTTCTTC. This gives the protein CASSLLLAGGENEQFF.

The chain joins TRBV7-9 to TRBJ2-1; 14 bases map to TRBD2. The CDR3 is made up of 19 amino acids. CDR1 is SEHNR and CDR2 is FQNEAQ in the germline V gene (reference sequence). Losses at the gene ends were 5 bases for V and 8 bases for J; bases not matched to a gene: 17. CDR3 region: CASSPHPDRGLAGVHEQFF. In DNA, the CDR3 is TGTGCCAGCAGCCCCCACCCGGACAGGGGACTAGCGGGAGTTCATGAGCAGTTCTTC.

The chain is built from TRBV9 and TRBJ2-1, with 7 bases aligning to TRBD1. V trimming: 5 bases; J trimming: 6 bases; junction bases outside the gene matches: 5. The CDR3 is 13 residues long. The germline V gene encodes CDR1 SGDLS and CDR2 YYNGEE. This CDR3 reads CASRSGDSNEQFF. As DNA, the CDR3 is TGTGCCAGCAGGTCCGGGGACAGCAATGAGCAGTTCTTC.

The CDR3 sequence: CASSSRAGGRFYNEQFF. The DNA of the CDR3 is TGTGCCAGCAGTTCACGGGCGGGGGGGCGCTTTTACAATGAGCAGTTCTTC. This chain links TRBV27 with TRBJ2-1; TRBD2 aligns across 9 bases. The J segment lost 4 bases and the V segment lost 4 bases, leaving 11 bases of the junction unmatched. The CDR3 covers 17 residues. Germline lookup yields CDR1 MNHEY and CDR2 SMNVEV (reference sequence).

The V call is TRBV7-9, the J call TRBJ2-1; 9 positions match TRBD1. With 3 bases clipped from V and 8 bases from J, the junction kept 8 bases outside the gene matches. The CDR3 consists of 15 residues. Germline V CDR1 and CDR2: SEHNR, FQNEAQ (reference sequence). In nucleotides, the CDR3 is TGTGCCAGCAGCTTCAGGGACAGGGAGGGGGATGAGCAGTTCTTC. It yields the protein CASSFRDREGDEQFF.

This chain links TRBV5-1 with TRBJ2-7; TRBD1 is a possible D gene (7 bases). CDR1 and CDR2 (germline): SGHRS, YFSETQ. This CDR3 is 17 amino acids long. V dropped 0 bases and J dropped 4 bases, with 20 bases sitting between them. DNA for the CDR3: TGCGCCAGCAGCTTGGAATACGCGGGACAGAGATATTACGAGCAGTACTTC. As protein: CASSLEYAGQRYYEQYF.

This sequence joins TRBV7-9 and TRBJ2-7, with D perhaps TRBD2 (6 bases). The V and J ends lost 5 bases and 1 base respectively, with 15 bases between them. CDR3 size: 15 residues. The germline V gene has CDR1 SEHNR and CDR2 FQNEAQ (reference sequence). CDR3 in DNA: TGTGCCAGCAGCCCCGGGGTAGCGGTTTCCTACGAGCAGTACTTC. Translation: CASSPGVAVSYEQYF. The complete variable domain, with remaining parts taken from reference TRBV7-9 and TRBJ2-7, reads DTGVSQNPRHKITKRGQNVTFRCDPISEHNRLYWYRQTLGQGPEFLTYFQNEAQLEKSRLLSDRFSAERPKGSFSTLEIQRTEQGDSAMYLCASSPGVAVSYEQYFGPGTRLTVT.

This chain links TRBV11-2 with TRBJ1-1; 7 bases fit TRBD1. The V gene's germline CDR1 is SGHAT and CDR2 FQNNGV. The CDR3 runs to 15 residues. The V segment lost 5 bases and the J segment 1 base; nucleotides outside the gene matches: 7. The CDR3 loop reads CASSHGQAPNTEAFF. Written as DNA, the CDR3 is TGTGCCAGCAGCCACGGACAGGCCCCGAACACTGAAGCTTTCTTT.

The V call is TRBV7-2, the J call TRBJ2-7; 16 bases are shared with TRBD2. The CDR3 runs to 18 residues. With 0 bases clipped from V and 4 bases from J, the junction kept 6 bases outside the gene matches. CDR1 is SGHTA and CDR2 is FQGNSA in the germline V gene. DNA of the CDR3: TGTGCCAGCAGCTTAGCGGGACTAGCGGGAGGGCCTATGTACGAGCAGTACTTC. Protein: CASSLAGLAGGPMYEQYF.

The chain links TRBV13 to TRBJ2-1; 10 bases map to TRBD2. The CDR3 is made up of 16 amino acids. CDR1 PRHDT and CDR2 FYEKMQ come from the germline V gene (reference sequence). The V gene end was trimmed by 3 bases and the J gene end by 8 bases; junction bases not matched to a gene: 10. For the CDR3, the DNA is TGTGCCAGCAGCTTCTTAGCTAGCGGGAGCTTAGATGAGCAGTTCTTC. Translation: CASSFLASGSLDEQFF.

The chain employs TRBV29-1 and TRBJ2-7, with 7 bases lining up with TRBD2. Germline V gene lookup returns CDR1 SQVTM and CDR2 ANQGSEA. The CDR3 consists of 14 residues. Germline trimming cut 7 bases from V and 0 bases from J; bases unmatched to any gene: 9. The CDR3 bases are TGCAGCGCTCGGGGAGGGAAAAACTCCTACGAGCAGTACTTC. It encodes CSARGGKNSYEQYF.

This chain uses TRBV9 with TRBJ2-7; D perhaps matches TRBD2 (5 bases). The CDR3 is made up of 15 amino acids. The ends were cut back, 4 bases at V and 4 bases at J, with 18 bases in the middle. CDR1 is SGDLS and CDR2 is YYNGEE in the germline V gene. Here the CDR3 DNA reads TGTGCCAGCAGCCTAACGGGCGGAGGCTCATACGAGCAGTACTTC. Translating gives CASSLTGGGSYEQYF.

The J gene is TRBJ2-1, the V gene TRBV10-3; 8 bases line up with TRBD1. J was trimmed by 4 bases and V by 6 bases; bases with no gene match: 8. The CDR3 spans 15 residues. Looked up from germline, CDR1 is ENHRY and CDR2 is SYGVKD. DNA of the CDR3: TGTGCCATCAGGGTCGGGACAGGAGAATACAATGAGCAGTTCTTC. This gives the protein CAIRVGTGEYNEQFF.

About this clone itself: The same CDR3 is also encoded by other DNA sequences in this sample. The chain is built from TRBV9 and TRBJ2-5; tentative D call: TRBD2 (5 bases). CDR1 and CDR2 (germline): SGDLS, YYNGEE. This CDR3 is built from 12 residues. The V gene lost 3 bases and the J gene lost 5 bases, with 8 bases spanning the gap. Here the CDR3 reads CASSARGETQYF. The CDR3 DNA is TGTGCCAGCAGCGCTCGAGGGGAGACCCAGTACTTC.

The chain uses TRBV7-9 and TRBJ2-3; D remains ambiguous. The CDR3 totals 14 residues. The V end was cut by 1 base, the J end by 4 bases, with 9 bases between. Per germline, CDR1 SEHNR and CDR2 FQNEAQ (reference sequence). The CDR3 region has the DNA TGTGCCAGCAGCTTAGATCTCTCGCCAGATACGCAGTATTTT. As protein: CASSLDLSPDTQYF.

The J gene is TRBJ2-2, the V gene TRBV5-1; 11 nucleotides agree with TRBD1. Trimming cost V 4 bases and J 5 bases; bases outside gene matches: 10. This CDR3 region has 17 residues. CDR1 is SGHRS, CDR2 YFSETQ, per germline. CDR3 in amino acids: CASSPFPDRGHTGELFF. The CDR3 bases are TGCGCCAGCAGCCCCTTTCCGGACAGGGGGCATACCGGGGAGCTGTTTTTT. Combining the CDR3 with reference TRBV5-1 and TRBJ2-2 gives the whole variable domain KAGVTQTPRYLIKTRGQQVTLSCSPISGHRSVSWYQQTPGQGLQFLFEYFSETQRNKGNFPGRFSGRQFSNSRSEMNVSTLELGDSALYLCASSPFPDRGHTGELFFGEGSRLTVL.

The V and J genes are TRBV7-9 and TRBJ2-1; 9 bases fit TRBD1. The CDR3 sequence is 15 residues long. V lost 5 bases, J lost 6 bases, and 8 bases stayed unmatched. Germline-derived CDR1 and CDR2 are SEHNR and FQNEAQ (reference sequence). The CDR3 loop reads CASSHRDREVNEQFF. The DNA of the CDR3 is TGTGCCAGCAGCCACCGGGACAGGGAGGTCAATGAGCAGTTCTTC.

The rearrangement links TRBV9 to TRBJ1-1; the D gene is possibly TRBD1 (6 bases). The CDR3 extends over 14 amino acids. CDR1 is SGDLS, CDR2 YYNGEE, per germline. The V end was cut by 0 bases, the J end by 4 bases, with 10 bases between. The CDR3 is CASSVDKGGTEAFF. The DNA of the CDR3 is TGTGCCAGCAGCGTAGATAAGGGGGGCACTGAAGCTTTCTTT. Drawing the rest from reference TRBV9 and TRBJ1-1, the complete variable domain is DSGVTQTPKHLITATGQRVTLRCSPRSGDLSVYWYQQSLDQGLQFLIQYYNGEERAKGNILERFSAQQFPDLHSELNLSSLELGDSALYFCASSVDKGGTEAFFGQGTRLTVV.

This chain joins TRBV30 and TRBJ2-1; D assignment may be TRBD1 or TRBD2 (5 bases each). This CDR3 has 16 residues. Germline V gives CDR1 GTSNPN, CDR2 SVGIG (reference sequence). The V gene lost 3 bases and the J gene lost 0 bases, with 15 bases spanning the gap. The CDR3 loop is CAWRGWTGASYNEQFF. CDR3 in DNA: TGTGCCTGGAGGGGATGGACCGGGGCCTCCTACAATGAGCAGTTCTTC.

The genes are TRBV7-8 and TRBJ1-4; tentative D call: TRBD1 (5 bases). From germline, CDR1 is SGHVS and CDR2 FQNEAQ. Trimming removed 8 bases at V and 4 bases at J, with 8 bases between. This CDR3 has 12 residues. The DNA for the CDR3 is TGTGCCAGCGGGGCGATTAATGAAAAACTGTTTTTT. Protein: CASGAINEKLFF.

V and J are TRBV7-2 and TRBJ2-7; no definite D call. Trimming took off 5 bases at V and 3 bases at J, with 23 bases between the two ends. This CDR3 contains 17 residues. Per germline, CDR1 SGHTA and CDR2 FQGNSA. CDR3 nucleotides: TGTGCCAGCAGCCGAGAGCTGGGGAAACGAACAGACTACGAGCAGTACTTC. Residues: CASSRELGKRTDYEQYF.

This chain links TRBV7-3 with TRBJ2-3; no firm D call. There are 13 residues in the CDR3. CDR1 and CDR2 from the germline V gene are SGHTA and FQGTGA. Trimming removed 3 bases at V and 6 bases at J, with 10 bases between. CDR3 in amino acids: CASSLDRLDTQYF. The CDR3 region has the DNA TGTGCCAGCAGCTTGGACCGGCTGGATACGCAGTATTTT. Using reference TRBV7-3 and TRBJ2-3 for the parts outside the CDR3, the full variable domain is GAGVSQTPSNKVTEKGKYVELRCDPISGHTALYWYRQSLGQGPEFLIYFQGTGAADDSGLPNDRFFAVRPEGSVSTLKIQRTERGDSAVYLCASSLDRLDTQYFGPGTRLTVL.

The chain employs TRBV7-9 and TRBJ2-7, with TRBD2 matching over 10 bases. CDR3 length: 17 residues. Germline loops: CDR1 SEHNR, CDR2 FQNEAQ (reference sequence). Trimming took 5 bases from V and 2 from J; bases not matched to a gene: 12. CDR3 in DNA: TGTGCCAGCAGCCCCGACGGACTAGCGGATAGGGCCTACGAGCAGTACTTC. Its protein is CASSPDGLADRAYEQYF.

V is TRBV7-6 and J is TRBJ2-5; the D gene is possibly TRBD1 (7 bases). CDR3 size: 14 residues. Germline V gene sequence: CDR1 SGHVS, CDR2 FNYEAQ. The germline V and J ends were trimmed by 3 bases and 6 bases, with 14 bases remaining between them. The CDR3 sequence is CASSLARGVKTQYF. As DNA, the CDR3 is TGTGCCAGCAGCTTGGCCAGGGGGGTGAAGACCCAGTACTTC.

The gene calls are TRBV11-2 and TRBJ2-7; D could derive from TRBD1 or TRBD2 (5 bases each). Germline V gene sequence: CDR1 SGHAT, CDR2 FQNNGV. V was shortened by 2 bases and J by 0 bases, with 14 bases between the two germline ends. This CDR3 comprises 16 residues. The CDR3 sequence is CASSLSSGAPSYEQYF. CDR3 coding DNA: TGTGCCAGCAGCTTATCCTCCGGGGCCCCCTCCTACGAGCAGTACTTC.

V gene TRBV11-2 combines with J gene TRBJ2-1; TRBD2 matches at 13 bases. Per germline, CDR1 SGHAT and CDR2 FQNNGV. The V gene end was trimmed by 6 bases and the J gene end by 7 bases; junction bases not matched to a gene: 6. This CDR3 spans 15 amino acids. CDR3 coding DNA: TGTGCCAGCAGTCTACTAGCGGGAGGGTGGAATGAGCAGTTCTTC. This gives the protein CASSLLAGGWNEQFF.

The chain couples TRBV28 to TRBJ1-5, with 9 positions matching TRBD1. Germline CDR1 reads MDHEN; CDR2 reads SYDVKM. This CDR3 is 15 amino acids long. Unmatched junction bases numbered 5, after V lost 2 bases and J lost 6 bases. The CDR3 reads CASSLEDRGGQPQHF. The DNA for the CDR3 is TGTGCCAGCAGTTTAGAGGACAGGGGAGGTCAGCCCCAGCATTTT. Full variable domain (outside the CDR3, taken from reference TRBV28 and TRBJ1-5): DVKVTQSSRYLVKRTGEKVFLECVQDMDHENMFWYRQDPGLGLRLIYFSYDVKMKEKGDIPEGYSVSREKKERFSLILESASTNQTSMYLCASSLEDRGGQPQHFGDGTRLSIL.